One sample yielded the 17 T cell receptor beta chains listed below, sequenced in a study of blood T cell repertoires in COVID-19. Clones were sequenced by immunoSEQ multiplex PCR, and TCRdb holds only the in-frame ones, with some missing. The sample holds about 87,000 clones, about 88% seen once. Sequenced input: peripheral blood. Source of these receptors: a man aged 35 to 55 with acute or convalescent COVID-19.

This clone was counted only a few times. This rearrangement joins TRBV5-6 to TRBJ2-1, with 8 bases fitting TRBD2. The CDR3 loop spans 17 amino acids. V trimming: 0 bases; J trimming: 0 bases; junction bases outside the gene matches: 5. Germline V gene lookup returns CDR1 SGHDT and CDR2 YYEEEE. As DNA, the CDR3 is TGTGCCAGCAGCTTGGGGCTAGCGGGTAGCTCCTACAATGAGCAGTTCTTC. Translation gives CASSLGLAGSSYNEQFF. The whole variable domain, filled in from reference TRBV5-6 and TRBJ2-1, reads DAGVTQSPTHLIKTRGQQVTLRCSPKSGHDTVSWYQQALGQGPQFIFQYYEEEERQRGNFPDRFSGHQFPNYSSELNVNALLLGDSALYLCASSLGLAGSSYNEQFFGPGTRLTVL.

The J gene is TRBJ1-5, the V gene TRBV7-8; TRBD1 is a possible D gene (6 bases). The germline gives CDR1 SGHVS, CDR2 FQNEAQ. This CDR3 has 14 amino acids. Trimming took off 3 bases at V and 3 bases at J, with 9 bases between the two ends. The CDR3 DNA follows: TGTGCCAGCAGCTTCGGACAGTTCAATCAGCCCCAGCATTTT. Protein sequence: CASSFGQFNQPQHF.

In nucleotides, the CDR3 is TGTGCCAGCTCACCACCTATCCAGGGGGCCGGTGGCTACACCTTC. Amino acids: CASSPPIQGAGGYTF. This sequence joins TRBV18 and TRBJ1-2; 8 bases agree with TRBD1. The J segment lost 7 bases and the V segment lost 0 bases, leaving 7 bases of the junction unmatched. CDR1 is KGHSH, CDR2 LQKENI, per germline. The CDR3 loop spans 15 amino acids.

The chain is built from TRBV6-1 and TRBJ1-5; possibly TRBD1 for D (5 bases). The V end was cut by 3 bases, the J end by 4 bases, with 13 bases between. The CDR3 runs 15 residues. Germline V gene lookup returns CDR1 MNHNS and CDR2 SASEGT. CDR3 region: CASSEGAGLNQPQHF. The DNA for the CDR3 is TGTGCCAGCAGTGAGGGTGCAGGGCTTAATCAGCCCCAGCATTTT.

The chain joins TRBV5-4 to TRBJ1-1; 11 nucleotides match TRBD1. The CDR3 has 14 amino acids. Trimming removed 4 bases from V and 3 bases from J; junction bases left unmatched: 2. Germline V gene lookup returns CDR1 SGHNT and CDR2 YYREEE (reference sequence). CDR3 region: CASSRGQGDTEAFF. Here the CDR3 DNA reads TGTGCCAGCAGCAGGGGACAGGGGGACACTGAAGCTTTCTTT.

The chain uses TRBV2 and TRBJ1-3; unclear D gene. V gave up 1 base and J gave up 4 bases, with 5 bases separating them. CDR1 and CDR2 (germline): SNHLY, FYNNEI. CDR3 length equals 13 residues. CDR3 DNA sequence: TGTGCCAGCAGTGAAGGCGGGGGAAACACCATATATTTT. As protein: CASSEGGGNTIYF.

V is TRBV30 and J is TRBJ1-2, with D possibly TRBD1 on 6 matching bases. This CDR3 is built from 14 residues. V dropped 1 base and J dropped 4 bases, with 13 bases sitting between them. Germline V CDR1 and CDR2: GTSNPN, SVGIG (reference sequence). CDR3 amino acids: CAWSAQGRGYGYTF. The CDR3 DNA reads TGTGCCTGGAGTGCGCAGGGCAGGGGCTATGGCTACACCTTC. The complete variable domain, with remaining parts taken from reference TRBV30 and TRBJ1-2, reads SQTIHQWPATLVQPVGSPLSLECTVEGTSNPNLYWYRQAAGRGLQLLFYSVGIGQISSEVPQNLSASRPQDRQFILSSKKLLLSDSGFYLCAWSAQGRGYGYTFGSGTRLTVV.

The rearrangement joins TRBV4-2 to TRBJ2-7; perhaps TRBD1 as D (5 bases). V was clipped by 4 bases and J by 2 bases, with 15 bases between them. Per the germline V gene, CDR1 is LGHNA and CDR2 is YNFKEQ. The CDR3 sequence is 15 residues long. In DNA form, the CDR3 reads TGTGCCAGCAGCCGGTCGACAGAACGTCCCTACGAGCAGTACTTC. This sequence encodes CASSRSTERPYEQYF.

The V call is TRBV7-2, the J call TRBJ2-5; 7 positions agree with TRBD2. J lost 6 bases, V lost 1 base, and 2 bases had no gene match. Germline V lookup: CDR1 SGHTA, CDR2 FQGNSA. This CDR3 has 13 amino acids. The CDR3 protein is CASSLVGGKTQYF. The CDR3 DNA sequence: TGTGCCAGCAGCTTAGTCGGGGGGAAGACCCAGTACTTC.

This clone has more than one count but fewer than ten. V is TRBV2 and J is TRBJ1-1; the D gene is possibly TRBD1 (6 bases). Trimming removed 7 bases from V and 1 base from J, with 16 bases in between. The CDR3 is made up of 15 amino acids. Germline V gene sequence: CDR1 SNHLY, CDR2 FYNNEI. The CDR3 loop is CASTPQRTANTEAFF. DNA for the CDR3: TGTGCCAGCACCCCCCAAAGGACAGCGAACACTGAAGCTTTCTTT.

This sequence joins TRBV19 and TRBJ2-7, with 7 bases fitting TRBD1. J gave up 2 bases and V 5 bases, and 3 bases lay outside the gene matches. There are 13 residues in the CDR3. The germline CDR1 and CDR2 sequences are LNHDA and SQIVND (reference sequence). CDR3 sequence (DNA): TGTGCCAGTAGTTCCGGGACAGCCTACGAGCAGTACTTC. It codes for CASSSGTAYEQYF.

This chain uses TRBV28 with TRBJ1-2; no definite D call. V lost 2 bases to trimming and J lost 4 bases, with 5 bases between them. The CDR3 length is 12 residues. The germline gives CDR1 MDHEN, CDR2 SYDVKM. The CDR3 nucleotides are TGTGCCAGCAGTTTACCCTTCTATGGCTACACCTTC. Its translation is CASSLPFYGYTF.

The V and J genes are TRBV6-5 and TRBJ1-2; D might be TRBD1 (6 bases). This CDR3 has 14 amino acids. Per the germline V gene, CDR1 is MNHEY and CDR2 is SVGAGI. With 5 bases removed from V and 4 bases from J, the gap between germline ends came to 14 bases. CDR3 sequence (DNA): TGTGCCAGCAGTACAACAGGGAAGGGCTATGGCTACACCTTC. Translating it yields CASSTTGKGYGYTF.

This clone was seen only a few times. The chain uses TRBV7-2 and TRBJ1-2; 7 bases line up with TRBD1. V was clipped by 1 base and J by 4 bases; unmatched bases: 0. Per germline, CDR1 SGHTA and CDR2 FQGNSA. This CDR3 has 13 residues. CDR3 in DNA: TGTGCCAGCAGCTTAGGGACAGGCTATGGCTACACCTTC. Protein: CASSLGTGYGYTF.

This rearrangement joins TRBV7-2 to TRBJ1-2; 7 bases agree with TRBD1. This CDR3 is 16 amino acids long. The V segment lost 6 bases and the J segment 3 bases; nucleotides outside the gene matches: 13. Germline V lookup: CDR1 SGHTA, CDR2 FQGNSA. For the CDR3, the DNA is TGTGCCAGCAGTCGAGGGGGCGGAGGGGACCACTATGGCTACACCTTC. Amino acid sequence: CASSRGGGGDHYGYTF.

The chain links TRBV5-1 to TRBJ2-3; D not resolved. The CDR3 runs 16 residues. Germline V gives CDR1 SGHRS, CDR2 YFSETQ. The germline V and J ends were trimmed by 0 bases and 7 bases, with 18 bases remaining between them. Here the CDR3 reads CASSLESALLSHTQYF. The CDR3 DNA is TGCGCCAGCAGCTTGGAGTCTGCGTTGCTATCCCATACGCAGTATTTT.

This clone has just one count. This chain joins TRBV4-1 and TRBJ1-6, with 8 bases that match TRBD1. CDR1 and CDR2 (germline): MGHRA, YSYEKL. This CDR3 spans 15 amino acids. After removal of 4 bases from V and 10 bases from J, the junction contained 9 bases not matched to a gene. The CDR3 protein is CASSRQTGDGSPLHF. The CDR3 nucleotides are TGCGCCAGCAGCCGCCAGACAGGGGATGGATCACCCCTCCACTTT.